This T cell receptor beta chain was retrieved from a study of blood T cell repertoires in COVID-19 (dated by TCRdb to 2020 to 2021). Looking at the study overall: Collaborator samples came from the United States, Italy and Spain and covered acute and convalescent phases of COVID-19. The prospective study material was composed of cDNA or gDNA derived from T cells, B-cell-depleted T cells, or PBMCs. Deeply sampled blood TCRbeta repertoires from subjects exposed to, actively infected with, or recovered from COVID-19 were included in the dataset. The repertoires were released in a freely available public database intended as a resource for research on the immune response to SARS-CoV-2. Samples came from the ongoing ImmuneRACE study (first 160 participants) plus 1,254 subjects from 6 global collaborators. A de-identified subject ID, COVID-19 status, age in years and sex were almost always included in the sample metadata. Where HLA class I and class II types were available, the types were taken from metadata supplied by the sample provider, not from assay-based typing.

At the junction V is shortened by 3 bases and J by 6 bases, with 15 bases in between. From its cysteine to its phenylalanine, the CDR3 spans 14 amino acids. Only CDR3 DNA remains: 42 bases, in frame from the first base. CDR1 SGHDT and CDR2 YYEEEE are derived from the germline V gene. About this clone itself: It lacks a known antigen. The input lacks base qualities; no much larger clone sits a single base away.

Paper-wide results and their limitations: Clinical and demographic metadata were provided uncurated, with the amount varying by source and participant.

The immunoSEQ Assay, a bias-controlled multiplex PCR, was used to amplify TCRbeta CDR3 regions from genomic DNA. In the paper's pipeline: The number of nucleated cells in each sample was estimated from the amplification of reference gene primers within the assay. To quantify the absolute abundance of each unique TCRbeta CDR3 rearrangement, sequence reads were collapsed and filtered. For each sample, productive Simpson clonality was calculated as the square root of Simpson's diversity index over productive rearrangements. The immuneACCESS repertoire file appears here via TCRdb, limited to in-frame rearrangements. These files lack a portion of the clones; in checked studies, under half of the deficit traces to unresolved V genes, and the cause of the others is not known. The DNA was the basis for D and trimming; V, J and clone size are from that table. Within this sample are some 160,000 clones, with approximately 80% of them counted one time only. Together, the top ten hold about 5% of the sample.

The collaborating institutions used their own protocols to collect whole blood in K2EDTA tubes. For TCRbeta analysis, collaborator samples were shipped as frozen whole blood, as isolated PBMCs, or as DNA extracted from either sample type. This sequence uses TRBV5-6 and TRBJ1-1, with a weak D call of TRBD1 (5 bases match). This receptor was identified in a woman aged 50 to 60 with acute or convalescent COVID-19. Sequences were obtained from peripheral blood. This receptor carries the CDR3 CASSWNGALAEAFF. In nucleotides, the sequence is TGTGCCAGCAGCTGGAATGGGGCATTAGCTGAAGCTTTCTTT.